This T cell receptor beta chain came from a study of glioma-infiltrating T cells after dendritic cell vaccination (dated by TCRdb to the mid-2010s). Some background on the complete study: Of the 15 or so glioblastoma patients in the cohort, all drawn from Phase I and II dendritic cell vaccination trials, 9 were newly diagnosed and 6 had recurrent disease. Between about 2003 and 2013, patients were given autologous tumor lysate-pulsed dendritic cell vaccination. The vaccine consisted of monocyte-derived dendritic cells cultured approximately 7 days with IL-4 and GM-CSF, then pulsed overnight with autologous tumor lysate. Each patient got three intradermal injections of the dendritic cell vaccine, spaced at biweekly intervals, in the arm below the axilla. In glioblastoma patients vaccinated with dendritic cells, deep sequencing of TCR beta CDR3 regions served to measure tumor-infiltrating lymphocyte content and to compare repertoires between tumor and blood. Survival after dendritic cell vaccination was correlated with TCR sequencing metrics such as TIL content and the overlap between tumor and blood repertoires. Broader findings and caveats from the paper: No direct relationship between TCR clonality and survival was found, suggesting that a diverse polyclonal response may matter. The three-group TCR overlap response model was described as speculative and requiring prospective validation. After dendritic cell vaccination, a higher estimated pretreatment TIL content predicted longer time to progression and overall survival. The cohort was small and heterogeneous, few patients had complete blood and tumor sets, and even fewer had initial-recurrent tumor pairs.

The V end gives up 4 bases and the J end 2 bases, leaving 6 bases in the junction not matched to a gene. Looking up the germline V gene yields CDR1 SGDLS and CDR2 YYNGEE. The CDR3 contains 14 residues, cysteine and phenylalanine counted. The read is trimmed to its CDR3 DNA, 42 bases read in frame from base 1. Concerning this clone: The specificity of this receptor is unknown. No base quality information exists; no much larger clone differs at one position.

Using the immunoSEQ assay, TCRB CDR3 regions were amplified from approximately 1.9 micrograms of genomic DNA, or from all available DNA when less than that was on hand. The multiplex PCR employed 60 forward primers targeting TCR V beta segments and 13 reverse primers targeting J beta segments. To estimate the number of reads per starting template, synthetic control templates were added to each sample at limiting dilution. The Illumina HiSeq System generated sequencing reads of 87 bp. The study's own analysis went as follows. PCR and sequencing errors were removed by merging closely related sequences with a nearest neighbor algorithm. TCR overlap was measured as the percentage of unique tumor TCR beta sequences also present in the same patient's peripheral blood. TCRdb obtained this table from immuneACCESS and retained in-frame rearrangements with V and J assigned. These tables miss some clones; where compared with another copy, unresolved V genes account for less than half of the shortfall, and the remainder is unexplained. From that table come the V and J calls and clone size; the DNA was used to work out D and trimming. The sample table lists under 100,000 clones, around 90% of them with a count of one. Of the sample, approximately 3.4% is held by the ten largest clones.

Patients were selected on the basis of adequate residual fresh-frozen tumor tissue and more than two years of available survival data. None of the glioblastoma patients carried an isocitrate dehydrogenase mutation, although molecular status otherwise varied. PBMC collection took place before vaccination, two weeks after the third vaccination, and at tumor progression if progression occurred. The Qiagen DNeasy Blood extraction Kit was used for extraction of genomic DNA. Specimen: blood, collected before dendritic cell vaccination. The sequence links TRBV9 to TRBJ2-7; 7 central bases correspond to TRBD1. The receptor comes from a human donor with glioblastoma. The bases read TGTGCCAGCAGCTTACAGGGGTCAACCTACGAGCAGTACTTC. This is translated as CASSLQGSTYEQYF.